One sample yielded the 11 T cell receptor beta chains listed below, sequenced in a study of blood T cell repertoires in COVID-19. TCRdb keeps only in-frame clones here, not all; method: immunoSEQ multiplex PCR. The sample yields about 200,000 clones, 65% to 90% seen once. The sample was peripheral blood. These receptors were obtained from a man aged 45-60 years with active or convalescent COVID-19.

CDR3 in DNA: TGTGCCAGCAGACGCGAAGGAAACACCATATATTTT. Amino acid sequence: CASRREGNTIYF. The chain employs TRBV12-3 or TRBV12-4 and TRBJ1-3, with D uncertain. CDR3 length: 12 amino acids. The germline V and J ends were trimmed by 6 bases and 4 bases, with 7 bases remaining between them.

This chain's CDR3 is CATQDRVNTEAFF. CDR3 DNA sequence: TGTGCCACCCAGGACAGGGTGAACACTGAAGCTTTCTTT. The rearrangement joins TRBV19 to TRBJ1-1, with 8 bases fitting TRBD1. The junction had 4 bases not matched to a gene; V was cut back by 10 bases and J by 0 bases. CDR1 and CDR2 from the germline V gene are LNHDA and SQIVND (reference sequence). The CDR3 is 13 residues long.

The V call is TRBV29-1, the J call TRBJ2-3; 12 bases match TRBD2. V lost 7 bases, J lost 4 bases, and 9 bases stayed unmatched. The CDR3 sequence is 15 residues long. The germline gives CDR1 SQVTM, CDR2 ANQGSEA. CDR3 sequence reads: CSANGASGGADTQYF. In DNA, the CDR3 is TGCAGCGCTAACGGCGCTAGCGGGGGGGCAGATACGCAGTATTTT.

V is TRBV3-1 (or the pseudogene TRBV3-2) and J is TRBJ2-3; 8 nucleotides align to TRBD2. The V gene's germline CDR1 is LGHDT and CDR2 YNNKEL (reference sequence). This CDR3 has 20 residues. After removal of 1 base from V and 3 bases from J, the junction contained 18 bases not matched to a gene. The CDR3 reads CASSQVGVGGGRFWTDTQYF. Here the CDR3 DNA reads TGTGCCAGCAGCCAAGTTGGGGTCGGGGGGGGCCGGTTTTGGACAGATACGCAGTATTTT.

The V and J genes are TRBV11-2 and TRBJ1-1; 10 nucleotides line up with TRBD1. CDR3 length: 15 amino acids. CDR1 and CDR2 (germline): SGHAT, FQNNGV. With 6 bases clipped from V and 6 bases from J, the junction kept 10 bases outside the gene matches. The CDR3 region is CASRRQGAAEAEAFF. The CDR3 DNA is TGTGCCAGCAGGCGACAGGGGGCCGCGGAAGCTGAAGCTTTCTTT. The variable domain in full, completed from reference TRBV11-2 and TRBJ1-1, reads EAGVAQSPRYKIIEKRQSVAFWCNPISGHATLYWYQQILGQGPKLLIQFQNNGVVDDSQLPKDRFSAERLKGVDSTLKIQPAKLEDSAVYLCASRRQGAAEAEAFFGQGTRLTVV.

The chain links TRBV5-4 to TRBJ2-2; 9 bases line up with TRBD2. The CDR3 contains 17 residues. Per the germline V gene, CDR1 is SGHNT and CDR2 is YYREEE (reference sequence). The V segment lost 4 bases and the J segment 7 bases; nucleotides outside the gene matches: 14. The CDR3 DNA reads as TGTGCCAGCAGCCGAATTCTCGCGGGAGGGCCCGGCGGGGAGCTGTTTTTT. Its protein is CASSRILAGGPGGELFF.

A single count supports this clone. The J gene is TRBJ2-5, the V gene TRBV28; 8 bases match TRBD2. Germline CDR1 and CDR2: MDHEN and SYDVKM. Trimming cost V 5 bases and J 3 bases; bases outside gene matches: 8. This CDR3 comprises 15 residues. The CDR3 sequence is CASSPPGLGKETQYF. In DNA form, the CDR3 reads TGTGCCAGCAGTCCACCGGGACTAGGTAAAGAGACCCAGTACTTC.

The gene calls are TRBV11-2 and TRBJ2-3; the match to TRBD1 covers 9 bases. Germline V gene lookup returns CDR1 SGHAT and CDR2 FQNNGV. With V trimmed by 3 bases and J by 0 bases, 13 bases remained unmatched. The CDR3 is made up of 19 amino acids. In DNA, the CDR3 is TGTGCCAGCAGCTTTCTGGGACAGGGAATACCTACTAGCACAGATACGCAGTATTTT. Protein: CASSFLGQGIPTSTDTQYF.

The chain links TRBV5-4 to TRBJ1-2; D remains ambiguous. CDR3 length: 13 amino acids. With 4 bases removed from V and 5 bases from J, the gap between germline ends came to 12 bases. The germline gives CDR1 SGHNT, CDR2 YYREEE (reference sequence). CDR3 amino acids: CASSPPGNYGYTF. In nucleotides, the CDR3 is TGTGCCAGCAGCCCCCCGGGAAATTATGGCTACACCTTC. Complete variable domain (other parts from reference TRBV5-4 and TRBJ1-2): ETGVTQSPTHLIKTRGQQVTLRCSSQSGHNTVSWYQQALGQGPQFIFQYYREEENGRGNFPPRFSGLQFPNYSSELNVNALELDDSALYLCASSPPGNYGYTFGSGTRLTVV.

CDR3 DNA: TGTGCCAGCAGTTTATGGGGCCACAGGGACGAGTCCTACGAGCAGTACTTC. This sequence encodes CASSLWGHRDESYEQYF. This rearrangement joins TRBV28 to TRBJ2-7; possible D gene TRBD1, 6 bases. The germline V gene encodes CDR1 MDHEN and CDR2 SYDVKM. Between the trimmed V and J ends, which lost 0 bases and 1 base, there was a span of 16 bases. The CDR3 is 17 residues long.

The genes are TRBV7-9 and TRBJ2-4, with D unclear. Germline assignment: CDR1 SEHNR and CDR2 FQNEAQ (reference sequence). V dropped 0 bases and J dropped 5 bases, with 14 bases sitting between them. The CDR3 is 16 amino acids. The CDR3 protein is CASSLALRGLQNIQYF. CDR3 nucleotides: TGTGCCAGCAGCTTAGCCCTGCGCGGCCTCCAAAACATTCAGTACTTC.